This is a list of T cell receptor beta chains from one sample in a study of blood T cell repertoires in COVID-19. Assay: immunoSEQ multiplex PCR; the TCRdb copy retains only in-frame clones and omits some. The sample carries some 130,000 clones, around 80% recorded once. The sample comprised peripheral blood. The receptors stem from a man aged 55 to 69 who had recovered from COVID-19. CDR3s include the opening cysteine and the closing phenylalanine or tryptophan. The D gene is left open where the match is weak. Expanded clones are given a class, and other clones once, few, many or no size at all.

D gene,J gene,clone size,V gene,CDR3 length,CDR3 protein
NA,TRBJ2-1,NA,TRBV7-9,18,CASSLGGATGFSYNEQFF
NA,TRBJ2-3,few,TRBV3-1/TRBV3-2,16,CASSPALSGSTDTQYF
TRBD1,TRBJ2-2,few,TRBV5-4,14,CASSGTGRTGELFF
NA,TRBJ2-5,few,TRBV5-6,14,CASSLGGQAGTQYF
NA,TRBJ2-7,NA,TRBV7-3,13,CASSSTGFAEQYF
TRBD1,TRBJ1-2,NA,TRBV6-5,15,CASSYSSDRGYGYTF
NA,TRBJ2-5,NA,TRBV7-2,16,CASSFHAAGIGETQYF
TRBD2,TRBJ2-1,NA,TRBV28,15,CASKLAGRNPNEQFF
TRBD1,TRBJ1-1,NA,TRBV7-9,15,CASSDTGTANTEAFF
NA,TRBJ2-2,NA,TRBV7-3,15,CASSLNGGNTGELFF
NA,TRBJ2-7,once,TRBV24-1,12,CATSDLGGKREF
NA,TRBJ1-5,NA,TRBV6-2/TRBV6-3,11,CASSSTGPQHF
NA,TRBJ1-5,NA,TRBV30,14,CAWTLNPNDQPQHF